The clone carrying this T cell receptor (beta chain) has just a few counts. Its antigen is unknown. This sample stems from a study of T-cell reconstitution after alpha-beta-depleted transplantation in children. The CDR3 extends over 17 amino acids. The V end was cut by 5 bases, the J end by 2 bases, with 22 bases between. It was with unique molecular identifiers that the TCRbeta library was prepared. TCRdb re-derived calls from the PCR reads in MiXCR, one entry per CDR3 protein. The repertoire holds some 440,000 distinct CDR3 sequences, with 15% to 20% as singletons. Findings of the study overall: Where some patients showed high TCRbeta diversity at day 60, it came from recipient T cells and thymic progenitors that had survived. Approximately two months post-transplant, alpha-beta T cells reportedly originated from several hundred expanded graft clones. It was newly produced T cells that mostly accounted for T-cell counts and diversity one year after transplant.

Sequenced material: PBMCs, mostly from graft donor cells, taken 360 days after TCRalphabeta/CD19-depleted stem cell transplant. The clonotype was recovered from a boy less than two years old who had a stem cell transplant for Wiskott-Aldrich syndrome, so the T cells may come from the graft donor. This chain links TRBV12-3 or TRBV12-4 with TRBJ2-7, with D possibly being TRBD2 (5 bases). The CDR3 DNA sequence: TGTGCCAGCAGTCGTGAATTTGGGCCGTCCGGGACCTACGAGCAGTACTTC. This encodes CASSREFGPSGTYEQYF.